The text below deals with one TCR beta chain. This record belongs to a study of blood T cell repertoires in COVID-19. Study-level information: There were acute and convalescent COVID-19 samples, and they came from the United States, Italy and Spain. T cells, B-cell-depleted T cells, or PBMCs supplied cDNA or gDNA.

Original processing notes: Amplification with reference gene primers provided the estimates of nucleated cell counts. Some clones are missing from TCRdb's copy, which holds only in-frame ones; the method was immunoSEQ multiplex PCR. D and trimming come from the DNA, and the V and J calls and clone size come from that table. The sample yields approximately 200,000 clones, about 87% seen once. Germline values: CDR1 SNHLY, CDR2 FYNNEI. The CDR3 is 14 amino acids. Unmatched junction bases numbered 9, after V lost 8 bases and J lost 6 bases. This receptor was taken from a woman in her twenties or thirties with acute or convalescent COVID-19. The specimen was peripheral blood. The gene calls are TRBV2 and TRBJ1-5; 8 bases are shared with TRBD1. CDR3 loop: CASSGGAVSQPQHF. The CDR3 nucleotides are TGTGCCAGCTCAGGGGGCGCCGTGAGTCAGCCCCAGCATTTT.